This is a list of T cell receptor beta chains from one sample in a study of blood T cell repertoires in COVID-19. The table came from immunoSEQ multiplex PCR; TCRdb's copy has only in-frame clones and leaves some out. The profile shows 140,000 to 150,000 clones, around 82% of them singletons. The sample was PBMCs or T cells enriched from blood (not recorded which). Receptors originate from a woman aged 45-60 years who had recovered from COVID-19. Both conserved end residues are part of each CDR3.

j_call v_call cdr3_aa
TRBJ1-3 TRBV30 CAWDPQGSGNTIYF
TRBJ1-1 TRBV2 CASSPRQGTMNTEAFF
TRBJ1-1 TRBV11-2 CASSLVYSEAFF
TRBJ1-4 TRBV29-1 CSVGDRGRSTNEKLFF
TRBJ1-1 TRBV19 CASSMGRVSDNEAFF
TRBJ2-5 TRBV18 CASSPPRVETQYF
TRBJ2-1 TRBV5-1 CASSLDRQRQFF
TRBJ2-7 TRBV12-3/TRBV12-4 CASSKQVPEQYF
TRBJ2-4 TRBV18 CASSPLGAVAKNIQYF
TRBJ1-5 TRBV4-1 CASSQDGQGLQPQHF
TRBJ1-2 TRBV15 CATSRDGGQGQYYGYTF
TRBJ1-5 TRBV5-1 CASSLSGTSNQPQHF
TRBJ1-2 TRBV3-1/TRBV3-2 CASSLRTGGDGYTF
TRBJ1-1 TRBV25-1 CASSEGLLHEAFF
TRBJ1-4 TRBV7-9 CASSLTGANEKLFF
TRBJ1-6 TRBV30 CAWSVGGGSSYNSPLHF
TRBJ1-2 TRBV29-1 CSVDSQTGYGYTF
TRBJ2-1 TRBV2 CASRGTRSSYNEQFF
TRBJ1-3 TRBV28 CASSSGVYGNTIYF
TRBJ2-1 TRBV20-1 CSASPDEQFF
TRBJ1-5 TRBV2 CASSESRGGRGNQPQHF
TRBJ2-6 TRBV6-6 CASSYLGGQGASGANVLTF
TRBJ1-4 TRBV28 CASSLLPRDTGGKLFF
TRBJ2-5 TRBV14 CASSQGGEQYF
TRBJ2-1 TRBV5-1 CASSLELAYNEQFF
TRBJ1-3 TRBV30 CAWGTASVSGNTIYF
TRBJ1-5 TRBV6-1 CASSDNRGAGNQPQHF
TRBJ1-2 TRBV5-3 CARSLGGSRYGYTF
TRBJ2-5 TRBV28 CASSPQGSEETQYF
TRBJ2-1 TRBV7-3 CASSFGHLNEQFF
TRBJ2-2 TRBV30 CALPGLTNTGELFF
TRBJ2-7 TRBV18 CASSLSAGTGHYEQYF
TRBJ1-2 TRBV7-9 CATSQSNYGYTF
TRBJ1-1 TRBV5-1 CASSRDGQNTEAFF
TRBJ1-1 TRBV6-5 CASSYSRGPHAVAFF
TRBJ1-2 TRBV19 CASSSHDRVQGYGYTF
TRBJ2-5 TRBV7-2 CASSLKVRGVVGGETQYF
TRBJ1-2 TRBV19 CASSPQDTLYGYTF
TRBJ2-3 TRBV5-1 CASSLNKGVTDTQYF
TRBJ1-2 TRBV7-2 CASSPKTGLDGYTF
TRBJ1-2 TRBV3-1/TRBV3-2 CASSPQGDYGYTF
TRBJ1-2 TRBV7-2 CASSSGQGYGYTF
TRBJ2-7 TRBV5-1 CASSKLQGVEEQYF
TRBJ2-3 TRBV2 CASSPRGNTQYF
TRBJ2-2 TRBV18 CASSLGRGQGRSGELFF
TRBJ2-3 TRBV7-9 CASSTGLAGPSTDTQYF
TRBJ1-5 TRBV10-3 CAISNENQPQHF
TRBJ1-2 TRBV5-1 CASSGYSYGYTF
TRBJ1-1 TRBV10-3 CAISDSGTVNTEAFF
TRBJ2-7 TRBV7-9 CASSLAGGARRCYEQYF
TRBJ2-2 TRBV11-2 CASSLGGTRRNTGELFF
TRBJ1-1 TRBV2 CASRGLGPLTEAFF
TRBJ1-4 TRBV5-1 CASSSSGNEKLFF
TRBJ1-2 TRBV7-9 CASSSSVRDYYGYTF
TRBJ1-1 TRBV9 CASSTGLWDTEAFF
TRBJ2-1 TRBV2 CASKLAGGSPSYNEQFF